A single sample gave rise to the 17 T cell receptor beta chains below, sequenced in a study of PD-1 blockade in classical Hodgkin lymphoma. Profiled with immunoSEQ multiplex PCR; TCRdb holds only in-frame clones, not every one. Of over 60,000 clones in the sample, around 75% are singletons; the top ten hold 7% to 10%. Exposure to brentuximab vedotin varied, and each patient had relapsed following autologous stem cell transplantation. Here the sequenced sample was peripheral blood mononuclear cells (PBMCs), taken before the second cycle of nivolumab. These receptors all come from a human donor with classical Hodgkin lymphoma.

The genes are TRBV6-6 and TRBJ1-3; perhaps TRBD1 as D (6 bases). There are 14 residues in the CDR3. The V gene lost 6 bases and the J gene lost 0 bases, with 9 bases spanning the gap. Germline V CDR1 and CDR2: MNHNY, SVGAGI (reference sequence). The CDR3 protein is CASRNRVSGNTIYF. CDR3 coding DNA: TGTGCCAGCAGAAACAGGGTCTCTGGAAACACCATATATTTT.

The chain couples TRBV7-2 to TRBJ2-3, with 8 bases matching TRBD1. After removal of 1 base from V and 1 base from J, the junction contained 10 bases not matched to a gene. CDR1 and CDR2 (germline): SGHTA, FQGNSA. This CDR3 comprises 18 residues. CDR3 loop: CASSLVIGQGWGTDTQYF. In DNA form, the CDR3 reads TGTGCCAGCAGCTTAGTAATAGGACAGGGATGGGGCACAGATACGCAGTATTTT.

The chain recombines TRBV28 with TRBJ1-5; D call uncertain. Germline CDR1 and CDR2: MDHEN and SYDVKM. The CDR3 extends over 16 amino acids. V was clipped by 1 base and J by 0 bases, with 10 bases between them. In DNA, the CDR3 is TGTGCCAGCAGTTTATCGGGAGTTAATAGCAATCAGCCCCAGCATTTT. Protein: CASSLSGVNSNQPQHF.

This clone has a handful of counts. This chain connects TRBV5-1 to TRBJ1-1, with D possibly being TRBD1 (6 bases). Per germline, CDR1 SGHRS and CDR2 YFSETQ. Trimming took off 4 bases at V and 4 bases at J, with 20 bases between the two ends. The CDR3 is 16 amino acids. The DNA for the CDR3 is TGCGCCAGCAGCCAACAGGGATCCGGGGTCATCACTGAAGCTTTCTTT. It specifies CASSQQGSGVITEAFF.

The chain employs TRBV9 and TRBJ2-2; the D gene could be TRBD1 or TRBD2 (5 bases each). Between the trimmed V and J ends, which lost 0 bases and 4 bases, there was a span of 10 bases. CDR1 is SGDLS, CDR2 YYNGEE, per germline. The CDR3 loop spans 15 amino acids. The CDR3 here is CASSVEVGTTGELFF. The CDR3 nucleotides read TGTGCCAGCAGCGTAGAGGTAGGGACCACCGGGGAGCTGTTTTTT. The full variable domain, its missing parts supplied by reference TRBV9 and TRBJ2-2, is DSGVTQTPKHLITATGQRVTLRCSPRSGDLSVYWYQQSLDQGLQFLIQYYNGEERAKGNILERFSAQQFPDLHSELNLSSLELGDSALYFCASSVEVGTTGELFFGEGSRLTVL.

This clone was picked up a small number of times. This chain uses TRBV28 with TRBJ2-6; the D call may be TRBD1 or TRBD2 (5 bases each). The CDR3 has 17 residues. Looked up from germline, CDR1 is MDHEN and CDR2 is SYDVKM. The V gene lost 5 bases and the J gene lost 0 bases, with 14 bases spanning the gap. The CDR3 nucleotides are TGTGCCAGCAGTGCCTCCGGGACCCTCTCTGGGGCCAACGTCCTGACTTTC. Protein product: CASSASGTLSGANVLTF.

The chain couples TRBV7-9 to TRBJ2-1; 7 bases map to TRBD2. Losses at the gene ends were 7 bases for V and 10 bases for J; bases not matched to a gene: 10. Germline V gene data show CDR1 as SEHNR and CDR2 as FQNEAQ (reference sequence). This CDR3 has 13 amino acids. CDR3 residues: CASINPGGGEQFF. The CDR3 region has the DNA TGTGCCAGCATCAACCCGGGAGGAGGCGAGCAGTTCTTC.

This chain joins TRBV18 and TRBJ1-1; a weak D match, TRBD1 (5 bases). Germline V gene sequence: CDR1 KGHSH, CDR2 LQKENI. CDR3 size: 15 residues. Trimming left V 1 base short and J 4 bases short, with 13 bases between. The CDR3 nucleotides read TGTGCCAGCTCACCACGGTCAGACGGGGGCACTGAAGCTTTCTTT. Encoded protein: CASSPRSDGGTEAFF.

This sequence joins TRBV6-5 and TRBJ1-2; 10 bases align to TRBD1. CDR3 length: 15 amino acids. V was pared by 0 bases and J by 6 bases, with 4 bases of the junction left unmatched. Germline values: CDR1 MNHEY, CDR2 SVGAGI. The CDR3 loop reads CASSYSVTGGNGYTF. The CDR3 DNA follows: TGTGCCAGCAGTTACTCTGTGACAGGGGGCAATGGCTACACCTTC.

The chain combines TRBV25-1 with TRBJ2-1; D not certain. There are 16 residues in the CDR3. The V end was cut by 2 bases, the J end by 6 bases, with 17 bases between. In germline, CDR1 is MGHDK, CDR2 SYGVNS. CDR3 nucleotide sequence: TGTGCCAGCAGTGAAATAGGAAGAAATCACGGCAATGAGCAGTTCTTC. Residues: CASSEIGRNHGNEQFF.

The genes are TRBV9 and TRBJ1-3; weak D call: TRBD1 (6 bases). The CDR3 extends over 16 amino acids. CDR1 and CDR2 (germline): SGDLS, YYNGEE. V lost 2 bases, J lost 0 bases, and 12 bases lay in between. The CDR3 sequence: CASSVRGSGSGNTIYF. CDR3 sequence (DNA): TGTGCCAGCAGCGTGAGGGGGTCGGGCTCTGGAAACACCATATATTTT. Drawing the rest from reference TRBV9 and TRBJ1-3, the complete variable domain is DSGVTQTPKHLITATGQRVTLRCSPRSGDLSVYWYQQSLDQGLQFLIQYYNGEERAKGNILERFSAQQFPDLHSELNLSSLELGDSALYFCASSVRGSGSGNTIYFGEGSWLTVV.

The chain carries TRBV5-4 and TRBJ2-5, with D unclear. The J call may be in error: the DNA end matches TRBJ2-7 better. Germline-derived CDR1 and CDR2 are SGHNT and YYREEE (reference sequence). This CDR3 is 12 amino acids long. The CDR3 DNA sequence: TGTGCCAGCAGCGTTGGATCCTACGAGCAGTACTTC. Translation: CASSVGSYEQYF.

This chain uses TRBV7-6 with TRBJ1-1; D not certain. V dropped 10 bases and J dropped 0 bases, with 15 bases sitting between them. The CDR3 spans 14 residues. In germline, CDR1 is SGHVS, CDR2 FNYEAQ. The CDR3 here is CATSESNLNTEAFF. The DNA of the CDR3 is TGTGCCACCTCTGAATCAAACCTGAACACTGAAGCTTTCTTT. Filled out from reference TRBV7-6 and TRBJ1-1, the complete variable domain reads GAGVSQSPRYKVTKRGQDVALRCDPISGHVSLYWYRQALGQGPEFLTYFNYEAQQDKSGLPNDRFSAERPEGSISTLTIQRTEQRDSAMYRCATSESNLNTEAFFGQGTRLTVV.

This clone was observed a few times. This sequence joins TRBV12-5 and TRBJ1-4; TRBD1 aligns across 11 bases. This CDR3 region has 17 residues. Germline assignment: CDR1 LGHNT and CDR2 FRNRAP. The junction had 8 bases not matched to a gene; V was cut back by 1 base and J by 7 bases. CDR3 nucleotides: TGTGCTAGTGGTTTGGCCTCCCAGGGACAGGGGGGTGAAAAACTGTTTTTT. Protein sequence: CASGLASQGQGGEKLFF.

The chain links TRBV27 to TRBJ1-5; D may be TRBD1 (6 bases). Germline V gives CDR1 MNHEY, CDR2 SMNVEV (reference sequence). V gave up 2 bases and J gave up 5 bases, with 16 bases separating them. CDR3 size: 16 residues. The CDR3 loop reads CASSLRFRGADQPQHF. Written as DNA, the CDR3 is TGTGCCAGCAGTTTACGTTTTAGGGGGGCCGATCAGCCCCAGCATTTT.

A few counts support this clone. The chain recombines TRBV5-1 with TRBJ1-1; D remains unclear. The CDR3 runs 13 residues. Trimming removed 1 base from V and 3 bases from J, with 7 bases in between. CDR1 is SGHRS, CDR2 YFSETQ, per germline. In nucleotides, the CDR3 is TGCGCCAGCAGCTTGTCCCCTTACACTGAAGCTTTCTTT. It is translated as CASSLSPYTEAFF.

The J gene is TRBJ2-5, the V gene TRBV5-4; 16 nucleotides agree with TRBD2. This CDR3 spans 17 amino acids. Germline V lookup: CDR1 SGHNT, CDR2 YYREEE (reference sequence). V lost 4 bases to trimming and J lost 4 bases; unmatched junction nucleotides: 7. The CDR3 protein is CASSGTSGRAGGETQYF. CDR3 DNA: TGTGCCAGCAGCGGGACTAGCGGGAGGGCCGGGGGAGAGACCCAGTACTTC.